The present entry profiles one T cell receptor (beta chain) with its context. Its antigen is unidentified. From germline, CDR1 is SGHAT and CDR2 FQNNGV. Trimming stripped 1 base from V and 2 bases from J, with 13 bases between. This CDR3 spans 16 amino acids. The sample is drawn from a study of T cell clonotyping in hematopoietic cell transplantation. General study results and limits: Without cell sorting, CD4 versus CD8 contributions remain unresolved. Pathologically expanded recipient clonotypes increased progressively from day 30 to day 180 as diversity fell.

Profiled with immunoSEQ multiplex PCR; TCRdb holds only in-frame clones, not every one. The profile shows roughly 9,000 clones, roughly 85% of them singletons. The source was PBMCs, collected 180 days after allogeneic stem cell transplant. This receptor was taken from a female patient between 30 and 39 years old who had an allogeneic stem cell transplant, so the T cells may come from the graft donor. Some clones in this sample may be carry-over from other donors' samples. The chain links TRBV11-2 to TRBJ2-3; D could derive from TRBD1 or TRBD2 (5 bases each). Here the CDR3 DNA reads TGTGCCAGCAGCTTAGCGCAGGCAGGGACCACAGATACGCAGTATTTT. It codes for CASSLAQAGTTDTQYF.